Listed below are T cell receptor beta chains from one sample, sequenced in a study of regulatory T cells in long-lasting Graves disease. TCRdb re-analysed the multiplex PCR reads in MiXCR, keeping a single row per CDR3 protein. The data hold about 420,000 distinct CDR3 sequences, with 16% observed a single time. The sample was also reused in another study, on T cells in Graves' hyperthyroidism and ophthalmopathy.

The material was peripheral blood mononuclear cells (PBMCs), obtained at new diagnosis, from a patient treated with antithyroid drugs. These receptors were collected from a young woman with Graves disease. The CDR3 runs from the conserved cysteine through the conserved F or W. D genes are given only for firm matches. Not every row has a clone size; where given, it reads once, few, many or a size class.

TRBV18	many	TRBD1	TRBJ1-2	CASSLQGQQNYGYTF	TGTGCCAGCTCACTGCAGGGACAGCAAAACTATGGCTACACCTTC
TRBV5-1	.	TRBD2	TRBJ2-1	CASSLAGAGGPSGYNEQFF	TGCGCCAGCAGCTTGGCCGGGGCGGGAGGGCCTAGCGGCTACAATGAGCAGTTCTTC
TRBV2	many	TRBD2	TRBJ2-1	CASSDQPRELGEQFF	TGTGCCAGCAGTGATCAGCCGCGGGAGTTGGGTGAGCAGTTCTTC
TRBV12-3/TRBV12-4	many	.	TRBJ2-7	CASSLGQFSSYEQYF	TGTGCCAGCAGCCTCGGACAATTCTCGTCCTACGAGCAGTACTTC
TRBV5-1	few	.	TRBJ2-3	CASSHQIQGTGDTDTQYF	TGCGCCAGCAGCCACCAAATTCAGGGGACGGGGGACACAGATACGCAGTATTTT
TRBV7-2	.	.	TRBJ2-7	CASSLEWRAYEQYF	TGTGCCAGCAGCTTAGAGTGGCGGGCCTACGAGCAGTACTTC
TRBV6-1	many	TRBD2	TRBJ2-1	CASRISGRDAYNEQFF	TGTGCCAGCAGAATAAGCGGGAGAGACGCCTACAATGAGCAGTTCTTC
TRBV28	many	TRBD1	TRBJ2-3	CASSSDREGKQYF	TGTGCCAGCAGTTCCGACAGGGAAGGAAAGCAGTATTTT
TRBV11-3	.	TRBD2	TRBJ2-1	CASSLELAGAQNEQFF	TGTGCCAGCAGCTTAGAACTAGCGGGAGCACAGAATGAGCAGTTCTTC
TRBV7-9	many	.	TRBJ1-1	CASSPAGGNTEAFF	TGTGCCAGCAGCCCGGCCGGGGGGAACACTGAAGCTTTCTTT
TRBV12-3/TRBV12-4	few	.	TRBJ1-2	CASSLVVGDGYTF	TGTGCCAGCAGTTTGGTGGTAGGGGACGGCTACACCTTC
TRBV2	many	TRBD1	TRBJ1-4	CASSPDRANSEKLFF	TGTGCCAGCAGTCCCGACAGGGCGAATAGTGAAAAACTGTTTTTT
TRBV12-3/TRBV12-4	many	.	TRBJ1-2	CASSLSFYGYTF	TGTGCCAGCAGTTTAAGTTTCTATGGCTACACCTTC
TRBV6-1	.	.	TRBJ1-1	CATQVGITEAFF	TGTGCCACCCAGGTGGGGATCACTGAAGCTTTCTTT
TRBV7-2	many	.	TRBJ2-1	CASSLRGGRESNPSYNEQFF	TGTGCCAGCAGCTTAAGGGGGGGACGGGAGTCCAACCCCTCCTACAATGAGCAGTTCTTC
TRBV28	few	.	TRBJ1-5	CASSSPGGAVSNQPQHF	TGTGCCAGCAGTTCCCCCGGGGGGGCGGTTAGCAATCAGCCCCAGCATTTT
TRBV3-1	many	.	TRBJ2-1	CASSPPRASAYNEQFF	TGTGCCAGCAGCCCCCCGAGGGCTAGCGCTTACAATGAGCAGTTCTTC
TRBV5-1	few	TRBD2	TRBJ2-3	CASSLGTTFTDTQYF	TGCGCCAGCAGCCTGGGGACTACCTTCACAGATACGCAGTATTTT
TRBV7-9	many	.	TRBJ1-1	CASSPVGTRLGTEAFF	TGTGCCAGCAGCCCCGTCGGTACTCGCCTTGGGACTGAAGCTTTCTTT
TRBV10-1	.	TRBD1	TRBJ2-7	CASSRDRFEQYF	TGCGCCAGCAGTCGGGACAGGTTCGAGCAGTACTTC
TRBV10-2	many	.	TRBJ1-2	CASDVKDYGYTF	TGCGCCAGCGATGTAAAGGACTATGGCTACACCTTC
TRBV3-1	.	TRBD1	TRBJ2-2	CASSRTGTGTGELFF	TGTGCCAGCAGCCGGACAGGGACTGGCACCGGGGAGCTGTTTTTT